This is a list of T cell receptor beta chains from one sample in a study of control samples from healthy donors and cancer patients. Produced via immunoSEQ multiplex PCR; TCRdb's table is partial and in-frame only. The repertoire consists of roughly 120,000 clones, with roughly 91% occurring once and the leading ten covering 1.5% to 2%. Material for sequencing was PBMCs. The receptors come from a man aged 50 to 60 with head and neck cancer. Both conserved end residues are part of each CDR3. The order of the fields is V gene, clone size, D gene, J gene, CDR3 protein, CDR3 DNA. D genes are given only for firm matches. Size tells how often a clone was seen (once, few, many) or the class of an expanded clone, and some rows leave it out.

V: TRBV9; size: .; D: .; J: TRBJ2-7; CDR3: CASSVGGHGREQYF; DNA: TGTGCCAGCAGCGTCGGGGGGCATGGTAGGGAGCAGTACTTC
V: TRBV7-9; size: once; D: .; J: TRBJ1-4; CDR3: CASSPGGNEKLFF; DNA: TGTGCCAGCAGTCCTGGAGGTAATGAAAAACTGTTTTTT
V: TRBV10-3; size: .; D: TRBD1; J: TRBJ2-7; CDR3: CAISAGTGEYEQYF; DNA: TGTGCCATCAGTGCCGGGACAGGGGAATACGAGCAGTACTTC
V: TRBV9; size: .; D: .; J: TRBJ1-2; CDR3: CASSVGRRGYTF; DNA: TGTGCCAGCAGCGTAGGGAGGCGCGGCTACACCTTC
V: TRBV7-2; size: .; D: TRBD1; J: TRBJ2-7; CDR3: CASSSGTGRYEQYF; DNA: TGTGCCAGCAGCTCCGGGACAGGGCGTTACGAGCAGTACTTC
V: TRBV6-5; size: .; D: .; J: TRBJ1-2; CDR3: CASKGTNYGYTF; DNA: TGTGCCAGCAAAGGGACTAACTATGGCTACACCTTC
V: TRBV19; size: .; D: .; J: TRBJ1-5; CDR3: CASSRRDQPQHF; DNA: TGTGCCAGTAGCCGGAGGGATCAGCCCCAGCATTTT
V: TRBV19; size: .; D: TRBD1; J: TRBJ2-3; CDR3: CASTPTGGGTDTQYF; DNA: TGTGCCAGTACCCCGACAGGGGGTGGGACAGATACGCAGTATTTT
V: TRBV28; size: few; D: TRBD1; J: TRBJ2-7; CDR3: CASRPQTGFRRSTYEQYF; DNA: TGTGCCAGCAGACCCCAGACAGGGTTCCGAAGGTCCACCTACGAGCAGTACTTC
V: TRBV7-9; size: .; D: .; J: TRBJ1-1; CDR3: CASTGLEAFF; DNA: TGTGCCAGCACCGGACTCGAAGCTTTCTTT
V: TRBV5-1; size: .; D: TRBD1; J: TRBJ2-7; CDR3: CASSLAGGQGDEQYF; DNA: TGCGCCAGCAGCTTGGCCGGGGGACAGGGCGATGAGCAGTACTTC
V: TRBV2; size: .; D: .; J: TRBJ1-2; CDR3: CASSDRGAGYGYTF; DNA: TGTGCCAGCAGTGACCGGGGCGCTGGCTATGGCTACACCTTC
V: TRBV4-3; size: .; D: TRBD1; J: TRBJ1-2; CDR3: CASSQSRSGTGHYGYTF; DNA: TGCGCCAGCAGCCAATCCCGGAGCGGGACAGGGCACTATGGCTACACCTTC
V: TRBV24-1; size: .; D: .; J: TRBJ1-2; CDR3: CATSEAGKDGYTF; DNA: TGTGCCACCAGTGAGGCAGGGAAGGATGGCTACACCTTC
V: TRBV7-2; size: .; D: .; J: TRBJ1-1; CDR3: CASSLGSVNTEAFF; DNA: TGTGCCAGCAGCTTAGGGTCAGTGAACACTGAAGCTTTCTTT
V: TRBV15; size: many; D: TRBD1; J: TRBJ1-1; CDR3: CATSGRTGINTEAFF; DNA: TGTGCCACCAGCGGGCGGACAGGCATCAACACTGAAGCTTTCTTT
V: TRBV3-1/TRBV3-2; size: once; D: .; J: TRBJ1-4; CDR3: CASSQDGNEKLFF; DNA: TGTGCCAGCAGCCAAGACGGGAATGAAAAACTGTTTTTT
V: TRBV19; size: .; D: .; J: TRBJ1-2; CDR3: CASSSLTVFFYGYTF; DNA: TGTGCCAGTAGTTCCTTGACAGTTTTCTTCTATGGCTACACCTTC
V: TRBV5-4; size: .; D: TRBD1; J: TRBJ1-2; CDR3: CASSLARQGMDGYTF; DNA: TGTGCCAGCAGCTTGGCCCGACAGGGGATGGATGGCTACACCTTC
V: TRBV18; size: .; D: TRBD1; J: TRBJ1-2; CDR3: CASSPSGGHGYTF; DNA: TGTGCCAGCTCACCCTCAGGGGGACATGGCTACACCTTC
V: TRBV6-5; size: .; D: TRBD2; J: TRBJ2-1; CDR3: CASSYSNPSGGAEQFF; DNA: TGTGCCAGCAGTTACTCGAACCCTAGCGGGGGGGCTGAGCAGTTCTTC
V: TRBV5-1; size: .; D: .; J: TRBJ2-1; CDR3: CASSLEGPGEQFF; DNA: TGCGCCAGCAGCTTGGAGGGCCCCGGTGAGCAGTTCTTC
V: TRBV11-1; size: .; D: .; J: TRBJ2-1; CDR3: CASSRGLDYNEQFF; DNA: TGTGCCAGCAGCCGGGGGTTAGATTACAATGAGCAGTTCTTC
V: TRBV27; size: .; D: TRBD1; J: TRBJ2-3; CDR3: CASSKQGAGTDTQYF; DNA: TGTGCCAGCAGTAAACAGGGGGCCGGCACAGATACGCAGTATTTT
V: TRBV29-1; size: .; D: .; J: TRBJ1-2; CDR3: CSVGHQGQGGYTF; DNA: TGCAGCGTTGGTCATCAGGGGCAGGGTGGCTACACCTTC
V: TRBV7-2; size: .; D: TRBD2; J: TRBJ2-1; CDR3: CASRISSGEFNEQFF; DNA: TGTGCCAGCAGGATCTCTAGCGGAGAGTTCAATGAGCAGTTCTTC
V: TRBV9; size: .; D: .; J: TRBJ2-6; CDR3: CASGGLSGANVLTF; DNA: TGTGCCAGCGGGGGGCTATCTGGGGCCAACGTCCTGACTTTC
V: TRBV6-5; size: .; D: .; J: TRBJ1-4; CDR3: CASTTQGEKLFF; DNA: TGTGCCAGCACCACCCAAGGGGAAAAACTGTTTTTT
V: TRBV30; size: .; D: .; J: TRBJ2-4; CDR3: CAPPRNLAKNIQYF; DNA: TGTGCTCCACCTCGGAACCTAGCCAAAAACATTCAGTACTTC
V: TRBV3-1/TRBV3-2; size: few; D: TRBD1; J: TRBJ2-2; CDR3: CASSHSGGTGELFF; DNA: TGTGCCAGCAGCCACTCAGGGGGCACCGGGGAGCTGTTTTTT
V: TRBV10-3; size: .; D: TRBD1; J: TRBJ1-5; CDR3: CAISEDTGAPTQHF; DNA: TGTGCCATCAGTGAAGATACAGGGGCCCCGACCCAGCATTTT
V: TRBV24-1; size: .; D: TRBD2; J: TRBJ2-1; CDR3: CATSEPGLAGVDEQFF; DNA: TGTGCCACCAGTGAGCCGGGACTAGCGGGGGTTGATGAGCAGTTCTTC
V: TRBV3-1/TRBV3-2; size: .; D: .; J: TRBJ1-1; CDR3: CASSPRGKGTEAFF; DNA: TGTGCCAGCAGCCCGAGAGGGAAGGGCACTGAAGCTTTCTTT
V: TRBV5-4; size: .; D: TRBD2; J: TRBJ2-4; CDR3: CASSSPSGTKNIQYF; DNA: TGTGCCAGCAGCTCCCCTAGCGGGACCAAAAACATTCAGTACTTC
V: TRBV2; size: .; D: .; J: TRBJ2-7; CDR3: CASKAGLLEQYF; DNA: TGTGCCAGCAAAGCCGGGCTCCTCGAGCAGTACTTC
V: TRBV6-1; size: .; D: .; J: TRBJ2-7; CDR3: CASSEAEGGQYF; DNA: TGTGCCAGCAGTGAAGCGGAAGGGGGGCAGTACTTC
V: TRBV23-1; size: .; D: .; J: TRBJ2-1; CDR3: CASSRRTAYNEQFF; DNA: TGCGCCAGCAGTCGAAGGACAGCCTACAATGAGCAGTTCTTC
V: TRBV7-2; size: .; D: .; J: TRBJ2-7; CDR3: CASSLGGGYEQYF; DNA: TGTGCCAGCAGCTTAGGGGGCGGGTACGAGCAGTACTTC
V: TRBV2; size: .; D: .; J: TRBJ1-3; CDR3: CASSDRGFSGNTIYF; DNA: TGTGCCAGCAGTGATAGGGGATTCTCTGGAAACACCATATATTTT
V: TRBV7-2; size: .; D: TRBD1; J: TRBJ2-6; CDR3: CASSSGQGGSSGANVLTF; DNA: TGTGCCAGCAGCTCGGGACAGGGGGGCTCCTCTGGGGCCAACGTCCTGACTTTC
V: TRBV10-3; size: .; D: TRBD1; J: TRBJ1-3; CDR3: CAISPDRGPGNTIYF; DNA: TGTGCCATCAGCCCGGACAGGGGACCTGGAAACACCATATATTTT
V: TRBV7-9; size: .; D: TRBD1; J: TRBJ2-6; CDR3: CASMLTGVGANVLTF; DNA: TGTGCCAGCATGCTAACAGGGGTCGGGGCCAACGTCCTGACTTTC
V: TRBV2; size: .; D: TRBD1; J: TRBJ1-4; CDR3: CASRRPRGQGGSTNEKLFF; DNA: TGTGCCAGCAGACGTCCAAGGGGACAGGGAGGAAGCACTAATGAAAAACTGTTTTTT
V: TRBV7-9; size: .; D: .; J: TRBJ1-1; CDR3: CASSSLGADTEAFF; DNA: TGTGCCAGCAGCTCTTTGGGGGCGGACACTGAAGCTTTCTTT